Listed below are T cell receptor beta chains from one sample, sequenced in a study of T cell responses to AZD1222 COVID-19 vaccine. Only in-frame clones appear in the TCRdb table, and some are missing; sequencing was by immunoSEQ multiplex PCR. The profile shows 93,000 or so clones, 90% of them singletons. This specimen was peripheral blood, taken on day 0 of AZD1222 vaccination. The receptors were gathered from an adult in good health. Both conserved end residues are part of each CDR3. D genes are given only for firm matches. Not all rows give a size; the values are once, few, many and, for expanded clones, a class.

d_call j_call v_call clone_size cdr3_aa cdr3_nt
. TRBJ1-2 TRBV19 . CASTQIDRYYGYTF TGTGCCAGTACCCAGATTGACAGGTACTATGGCTACACCTTC
. TRBJ1-5 TRBV4-1 . CASSQETGSRLPQHF TGCGCCAGCAGCCAAGAGACGGGGAGCCGTCTGCCCCAGCATTTT
. TRBJ1-1 TRBV19 . CASSIGGGSTEAFF TGTGCCAGTAGTATAGGAGGGGGTTCTACTGAAGCTTTCTTT
TRBD2 TRBJ2-5 TRBV10-3 . CAISGTSQETQYF TGTGCCATCAGTGGGACTAGCCAAGAGACCCAGTACTTC
TRBD2 TRBJ2-1 TRBV30 . CAWTSGGAYNEQFF TGTGCCTGGACTAGCGGGGGGGCCTACAATGAGCAGTTCTTC
. TRBJ1-5 TRBV7-2 . CASSPTRGNQPQHF TGTGCCAGCAGCCCTACCAGGGGAAATCAGCCCCAGCATTTT
TRBD2 TRBJ2-7 TRBV6-6 . CASSFTGGLYEQYF TGTGCCAGCAGTTTCACGGGGGGGCTCTACGAGCAGTACTTC
. TRBJ1-2 TRBV6-1 . CASSEAGRWVSYGYTF TGTGCCAGCAGTGAAGCGGGGCGGTGGGTTAGCTATGGCTACACCTTC
TRBD2 TRBJ2-7 TRBV29-1 . CSARLAGSYEQYF TGCAGCGCCAGACTAGCGGGCTCCTACGAGCAGTACTTC
. TRBJ1-2 TRBV4-2 . CASSQLQGRDYGYTF TGTGCCAGCAGCCAGCTACAGGGTCGGGACTATGGCTACACCTTC
. TRBJ2-3 TRBV7-6 . CASSSGTDTQYF TGTGCCAGCAGCTCGGGCACAGATACGCAGTATTTT
. TRBJ1-2 TRBV5-6 once CASSWGSGGRYGYTF TGTGCCAGCAGCTGGGGGAGCGGGGGACGCTATGGCTACACCTTC
. TRBJ1-1 TRBV2 . CASSDLPLWAEAFF TGTGCCAGCAGTGATTTACCTCTGTGGGCTGAAGCTTTCTTT
TRBD2 TRBJ2-5 TRBV5-1 . CASSFSGIQETQYF TGCGCCAGCAGCTTTAGCGGGATTCAAGAGACCCAGTACTTC
. TRBJ1-5 TRBV6-2/TRBV6-3 . CASSYAHSNQPQHF TGTGCCAGCAGTTACGCCCATAGCAATCAGCCCCAGCATTTT
. TRBJ2-5 TRBV5-1 . CASSPGGQLQETQYF TGCGCCAGCAGCCCGGGTGGACAGCTACAAGAGACCCAGTACTTC
TRBD2 TRBJ2-5 TRBV5-1 . CASSRGTSGAETQYF TGCGCCAGCAGCCGCGGGACTAGCGGGGCAGAGACCCAGTACTTC
TRBD1 TRBJ2-3 TRBV14 once CASSTRDSTTDTQYF TGTGCCAGCAGCACTCGGGACAGCACCACAGATACGCAGTATTTT
TRBD1 TRBJ2-5 TRBV18 . CASSPLDRQETQYF TGTGCCAGCTCACCGCTGGACAGGCAAGAGACCCAGTACTTC
. TRBJ1-5 TRBV4-1 . CASSQVQTLVGNQPQHF TGCGCCAGCAGCCAAGTTCAGACTTTAGTAGGCAATCAGCCCCAGCATTTT
. TRBJ2-5 TRBV3-1/TRBV3-2 . CASSADPGPPHRETQYF TGTGCCAGCAGTGCCGATCCGGGACCCCCACATAGAGAGACCCAGTACTTC
TRBD1 TRBJ1-1 TRBV30 . CAWARDRGTEAFF TGTGCCTGGGCCCGGGACAGGGGGACTGAAGCTTTCTTT
. TRBJ2-3 TRBV5-1 . CASSLIPTDTQYF TGCGCCAGCAGCTTGATACCCACAGATACGCAGTATTTT
TRBD2 TRBJ2-3 TRBV6-4 . CASSPIAGGPDTQYF TGTGCCAGCAGTCCAATAGCGGGGGGGCCAGATACGCAGTATTTT
. TRBJ1-5 TRBV6-2/TRBV6-3 . CASSHVRGDQPQHF TGTGCCAGCAGCCACGTGCGGGGCGATCAGCCCCAGCATTTT
TRBD1 TRBJ1-1 TRBV7-8 . CASSLGTGSRNTEAFF TGTGCCAGCAGCTTGGGGACAGGGTCCCGAAACACTGAAGCTTTCTTT
. TRBJ1-5 TRBV18 . CASSPAGGSNQPQHF TGTGCCAGCTCCCCCGCGGGGGGCAGCAATCAGCCCCAGCATTTT
. TRBJ1-2 TRBV5-6 . CASSFPSIGQPNYGYTF TGTGCCAGCAGCTTCCCGTCGATTGGACAGCCAAACTATGGCTACACCTTC
. TRBJ1-2 TRBV10-3 . CAIMSGGNYGYTF TGTGCCATCATGTCGGGAGGGAACTATGGCTACACCTTC
. TRBJ2-5 TRBV5-6 . CASSLAGYNLYQETQYF TGTGCCAGCAGCTTGGCGGGTTACAACCTGTACCAAGAGACCCAGTACTTC
. TRBJ1-1 TRBV19 once CASSIGQGNTEAFF TGTGCCAGTAGTATCGGTCAGGGGAACACTGAAGCTTTCTTT
. TRBJ2-5 TRBV5-4 . CASSSYRVETQYF TGTGCCAGCAGCTCGTACAGGGTTGAGACCCAGTACTTC
. TRBJ2-1 TRBV29-1 . CSVRVLGEQFF TGCAGCGTCAGGGTCTTAGGTGAGCAGTTCTTC
. TRBJ1-1 TRBV7-2 once CASSLSWANTEAFF TGTGCCAGCAGCCTCTCCTGGGCGAACACTGAAGCTTTCTTT
. TRBJ1-5 TRBV6-1 . CASSEEGYSNQPQHF TGTGCCAGCAGTGAAGAAGGGTATAGCAATCAGCCCCAGCATTTT
. TRBJ1-5 TRBV24-1 . CATSDPAEGGNQPQHF TGTGCCACCAGTGACCCTGCAGAGGGCGGCAATCAGCCCCAGCATTTT
. TRBJ2-3 TRBV5-4 few CASSLWGVPDTQYF TGTGCCAGCAGCTTGTGGGGGGTTCCGGATACGCAGTATTTT
. TRBJ1-5 TRBV12-3/TRBV12-4 . CASSLEGQPQHF TGTGCCAGCAGTTTAGAGGGGCAGCCCCAGCATTTT
. TRBJ1-4 TRBV5-1 . CASSADGGYEKLFF TGCGCCAGCAGCGCGGACGGAGGATATGAAAAACTGTTTTTT
TRBD1 TRBJ1-1 TRBV30 . CAWRTGRGAFF TGTGCCTGGAGGACAGGGCGGGGGGCTTTCTTT
. TRBJ2-7 TRBV6-2/TRBV6-3 . CASSNGLYEQYF TGTGCCAGCAGCAACGGACTGTACGAGCAGTACTTC
TRBD2 TRBJ2-7 TRBV11-3 . CASSSGLAGAYEQYF TGTGCCAGCAGCTCCGGACTAGCGGGGGCCTACGAGCAGTACTTC
. TRBJ2-7 TRBV19 once CASSPPDHYEQYF TGTGCCAGTAGTCCTCCGGATCACTACGAGCAGTACTTC